The sample holds a few counts of the clone carrying this T cell receptor (beta chain). The sample is drawn from a study of T cells in Graves' hyperthyroidism and ophthalmopathy. Researchers amplified the TCR beta CDR3 regions from RNA transcripts. The HTBI primer set served for first-round RT-PCR of the TCR CDR3. MiXCR, run by TCRdb on the multiplex PCR reads, gives a single entry per CDR3 protein. The data contain fewer than 400,000 distinct CDR3 sequences, roughly 14% of them singletons. The length of the CDR3 is 15 residues. Trimming took 5 bases from V and 0 from J, leaving 11 bases between them. Germline values: CDR1 MNHEY, CDR2 SMNVEV (reference sequence).

This sequence originates from a woman under 30 with Graves' hyperthyroidism that later progressed to Graves' ophthalmopathy. The source material was blood. The chain uses TRBV27 and TRBJ1-5, with unresolved D. In DNA, the CDR3 is TGTGCCAGCAGTATCGACGGATATAGCAATCAGCCCCAGCATTTT. Translation: CASSIDGYSNQPQHF.